These 7 T cell receptor beta chains came from one sample sequenced in a study of OX40 agonist ivuxolimab in advanced cancers. The method was the immunoSEQ multiplex PCR assay. TCRdb's version of the immuneACCESS table is confined to in-frame rearrangements and falls short of the full clone set. An unresolved V gene accounts for under half of the shortfall where checked; the remainder is of unknown origin. This sample comprises about 20,000 clones, approximately 80% of them detected only once. The ten largest account for about 15% of the sample. The material sequenced was CD4+ or CD8+ T cells sorted from blood, taken in a trial of the OX40 agonist ivuxolimab. These receptors originate from an adult with an advanced solid tumor such as melanoma, head and neck, liver or kidney cancer.

This rearrangement joins TRBV14 to TRBJ2-2, with D possibly called TRBD1 or TRBD2 (6 bases each). The CDR3 extends over 15 amino acids. Germline V lookup: CDR1 SGHDN, CDR2 FVKESK. V was shortened by 0 bases and J by 6 bases, with 11 bases between the two germline ends. The CDR3 loop reads CASSQEQGGAGELFF. The DNA for the CDR3 is TGTGCCAGCAGCCAAGAACAGGGAGGCGCCGGGGAGCTGTTTTTT.

This clone is deemed medium-sized. The chain recombines TRBV6-6 with TRBJ2-1; weak D call: TRBD2 (6 bases). The CDR3 length is 14 residues. Trimming shortened V by 0 bases and J by 7 bases, and 10 bases separated the two germline ends. Per the germline V gene, CDR1 is MNHNY and CDR2 is SVGAGI (reference sequence). CDR3 bases: TGTGCCAGCAGTTACTCTTTGGAGGGAAATGAGCAGTTCTTC. It is translated as CASSYSLEGNEQFF.

The chain recombines TRBV2 with TRBJ2-5; 9 nucleotides agree with TRBD1. Germline assignment: CDR1 SNHLY and CDR2 FYNNEI. This CDR3 spans 15 amino acids. V lost 1 base to trimming and J lost 4 bases; unmatched junction nucleotides: 4. This CDR3 is CASSEVGTGLETQYF. The CDR3 DNA reads as TGTGCCAGCAGTGAAGTCGGGACAGGGCTAGAGACCCAGTACTTC.

The chain joins TRBV6-5 to TRBJ2-5, with D perhaps matching TRBD2 (6 bases). There are 15 residues in the CDR3. The germline V and J ends were trimmed by 2 bases and 4 bases, with 14 bases remaining between them. Germline loops: CDR1 MNHEY, CDR2 SVGAGI. For the CDR3, the DNA is TGTGCCAGCAGTTACAACGTGGGGGGTGGAGAGACCCAGTACTTC. It specifies CASSYNVGGGETQYF.

This clone appeared a single time. This chain joins TRBV7-3 and TRBJ2-5; the D gene is possibly TRBD2 (6 bases). In germline, CDR1 is SGHTA, CDR2 FQGTGA. The CDR3 length is 15 residues. The ends were cut back, 1 base at V and 3 bases at J, with 12 bases in the middle. The CDR3 DNA is TGTGCCAGCAGCTTAAGAGGGACTTTTGAAGAGACCCAGTACTTC. Protein product: CASSLRGTFEETQYF. The full variable domain, rest sourced from reference TRBV7-3 and TRBJ2-5, is GAGVSQTPSNKVTEKGKYVELRCDPISGHTALYWYRQSLGQGPEFLIYFQGTGAADDSGLPNDRFFAVRPEGSVSTLKIQRTERGDSAVYLCASSLRGTFEETQYFGPGTRLLVL.

V is TRBV6-5 and J is TRBJ1-1, with D possibly matching TRBD1 (5 bases). CDR1 and CDR2 (germline): MNHEY, SVGAGI. This CDR3 is built from 13 residues. Deletions cut 6 bases from V and 1 base from J, with 9 bases between. CDR3: CASRIGGNTEAFF. The CDR3 region has the DNA TGTGCCAGCAGAATCGGGGGGAACACTGAAGCTTTCTTT.

The chain recombines TRBV9 with TRBJ2-3, with D possibly matching TRBD1 (5 bases). This CDR3 region has 15 residues. Germline CDR1 reads SGDLS; CDR2 reads YYNGEE. The V gene lost 4 bases and the J gene lost 6 bases, with 18 bases spanning the gap. CDR3 loop: CASSQIVGAPDTQYF. For the CDR3, the DNA is TGTGCCAGCAGCCAGATCGTAGGGGCCCCTGATACGCAGTATTTT.